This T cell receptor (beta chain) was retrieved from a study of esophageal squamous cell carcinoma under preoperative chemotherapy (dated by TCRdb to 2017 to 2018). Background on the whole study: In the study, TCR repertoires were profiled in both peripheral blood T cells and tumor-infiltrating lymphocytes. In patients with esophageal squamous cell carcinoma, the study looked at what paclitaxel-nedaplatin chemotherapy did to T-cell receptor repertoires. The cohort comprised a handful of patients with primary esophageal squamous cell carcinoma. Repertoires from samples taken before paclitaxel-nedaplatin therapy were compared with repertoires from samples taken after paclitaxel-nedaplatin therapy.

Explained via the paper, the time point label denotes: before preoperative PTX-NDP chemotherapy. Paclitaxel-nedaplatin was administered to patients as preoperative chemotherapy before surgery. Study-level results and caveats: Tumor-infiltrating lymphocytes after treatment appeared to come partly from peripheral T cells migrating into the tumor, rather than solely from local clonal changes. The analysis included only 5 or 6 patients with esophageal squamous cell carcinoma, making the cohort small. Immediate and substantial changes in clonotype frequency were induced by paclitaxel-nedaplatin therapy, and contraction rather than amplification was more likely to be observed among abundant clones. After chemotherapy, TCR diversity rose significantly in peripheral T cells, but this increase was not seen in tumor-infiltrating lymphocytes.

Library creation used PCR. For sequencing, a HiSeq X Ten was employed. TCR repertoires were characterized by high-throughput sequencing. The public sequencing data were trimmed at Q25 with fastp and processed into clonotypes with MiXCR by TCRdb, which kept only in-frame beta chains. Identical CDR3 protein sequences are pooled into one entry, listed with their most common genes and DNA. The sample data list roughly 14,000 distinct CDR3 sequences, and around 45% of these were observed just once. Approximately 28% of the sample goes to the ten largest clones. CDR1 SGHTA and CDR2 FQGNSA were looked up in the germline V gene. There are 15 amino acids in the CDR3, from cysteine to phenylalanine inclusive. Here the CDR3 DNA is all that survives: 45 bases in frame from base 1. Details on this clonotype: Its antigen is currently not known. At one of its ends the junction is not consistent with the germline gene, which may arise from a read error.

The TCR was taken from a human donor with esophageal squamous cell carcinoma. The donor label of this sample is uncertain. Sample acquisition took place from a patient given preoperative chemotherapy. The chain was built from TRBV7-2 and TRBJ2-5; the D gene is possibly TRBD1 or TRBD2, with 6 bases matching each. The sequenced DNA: TGTGCCGGGGGGTTAGGGGGGTCCGGCGAAGAGACGCAGTATTTC. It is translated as CAGGLGGSGEETQYF.